Listed below are T cell receptor beta chains from one sample, sequenced in a study of T-cell reconstitution after alpha-beta-depleted transplantation in children. Via MiXCR, TCRdb re-called the PCR reads, giving one row per CDR3 protein. The repertoire includes 420,000 or so distinct CDR3 sequences, about a tenth of them detected once, and approximately 5% sits in the top ten. The sample in question was PBMCs from the stem cell graft donor, obtained from the stem cell graft. The receptors originated from a human donor who donated a stem cell graft to a child with acute myeloid leukemia. The CDR3 runs from the conserved cysteine through the conserved F or W.

CDR3 protein	V gene	J gene
CASSIGLSGNTEAFF	TRBV5-1	TRBJ1-1
CASSTGTFNTEAFF	TRBV5-1	TRBJ1-1
CASGSRDRGRANEKLFF	TRBV2	TRBJ1-4
CAWSPDTNYGYTF	TRBV30	TRBJ1-2
CASSAGGAQETQYF	TRBV5-1	TRBJ2-5
CASIQLAAALDTQYF	TRBV6-1	TRBJ2-3
CASSTGTGDNEQYF	TRBV5-1	TRBJ2-7
CASSLRPTGGADTQYF	TRBV5-1	TRBJ2-3
CASSGQTTNEKLFF	TRBV25-1	TRBJ1-4
CASSWQGSSYNEQFF	TRBV5-8	TRBJ2-1
CAISPVRNEQFF	TRBV10-3	TRBJ2-1
CASSSGHSTDTRYF	TRBV11-3	TRBJ2-3
CASSSRQGSNTEAFF	TRBV5-1	TRBJ1-1
CASSLRSGGATEAFF	TRBV4-3	TRBJ1-1
CASSPHGVNEQFF	TRBV7-9	TRBJ2-1
CSAKLTKGLRPTTDTQYF	TRBV20-1	TRBJ2-3
CSAGTSGNQETQYF	TRBV20-1	TRBJ2-5
CASSSLQGAGETQYF	TRBV5-1	TRBJ2-5
CASRRHVEQPQHF	TRBV6-1	TRBJ1-5
CATAGVLQETQYF	TRBV2	TRBJ2-5
CASSIDWNEQFF	TRBV7-9	TRBJ2-1
CASSLATSGYNKYF	TRBV7-2	TRBJ2-7
CASSRRHLANTGELFF	TRBV7-8	TRBJ2-2
CSGSPSPGAVQYF	TRBV20-1	TRBJ2-7
CASSYQGASIGELFF	TRBV6-5	TRBJ2-2
CASSFNPRDSPLHF	TRBV12-3/TRBV12-4	TRBJ1-6
CASSVGSAVGGTDTQYF	TRBV9	TRBJ2-3
CSAPDRGYGYTF	TRBV20-1	TRBJ1-2
CAISRLAGDNEQFF	TRBV10-3	TRBJ2-1
CASSPTGLPYEQYF	TRBV7-3	TRBJ2-7
CASSLDARQPQHF	TRBV7-2	TRBJ1-5
CATSAPAGMRRAVKNEQFF	TRBV15	TRBJ2-1
CATSRADSGGRADTQYF	TRBV15	TRBJ2-3
CASGPLERVYEQYF	TRBV6-2/TRBV6-3	TRBJ2-7
CASSITGINYGYTF	TRBV19	TRBJ1-2
CSVALLFEGRGADTQYF	TRBV20-1	TRBJ2-3
CASSQVFGGLGGEQFF	TRBV4-1	TRBJ2-1
CASSATGSSTEAFF	TRBV5-1	TRBJ1-1
CASSLVTSGRVISYNEQFF	TRBV7-3	TRBJ2-1
CASSKTARAGQGRYEQYF	TRBV21-1	TRBJ2-7
CASSSSGTSGVNEQFF	TRBV7-9	TRBJ2-1
CSARGAPGTSGRAVYNEQFF	TRBV20-1	TRBJ2-1
CASSPLEAYFTEAFF	TRBV5-6	TRBJ1-1
CASSLEHGSNNEQFF	TRBV5-1	TRBJ2-1
CASSQRTGSTDTQYF	TRBV5-1	TRBJ2-3
CASSTDFPPRNQPQHF	TRBV6-2/TRBV6-3	TRBJ1-5
CSATGTSGGWTDTQYF	TRBV20-1	TRBJ2-3
CASSHSQGSVTYEQYF	TRBV6-2/TRBV6-3	TRBJ2-7
CAWRGQGADTEAFF	TRBV30	TRBJ1-1
CASSFQRDTQYF	TRBV5-8	TRBJ2-3
CASILRLAGPPRNEQFF	TRBV7-2	TRBJ2-1
CASSLGRVSYEQYF	TRBV27	TRBJ2-7
CAIGQGETQYF	TRBV10-3	TRBJ2-5